This T cell receptor beta chain was identified during a study of shared clonotypes between healthy human individuals. Clones were read by immunoSEQ multiplex PCR, and TCRdb kept only the in-frame ones, dropping some. The sample has 550,000 to 850,000 clones, over 60% seen once. Germline V lookup: CDR1 MGHRA, CDR2 YSYEKL. V shed 2 bases and J shed 7 bases, with 24 bases lying between them. The length of the CDR3 is 18 residues. Source material: memory CD4+ T cells sorted from blood. The subset: CD45RA-negative fraction. The chain carries TRBV4-1 and TRBJ2-4; D may be TRBD2 (7 bases). This clonotype was obtained from a woman in her 30s in good health. The CDR3 bases are TGCGCCAGCAGCCAAAACCTGCGGGGGCAGAACTACCTTAACATTCAGTACTTC. This codes for CASSQNLRGQNYLNIQYF.